A single sample gave rise to the 18 T cell receptor beta chains below, sequenced in a study of T cell responses to AZD1222 COVID-19 vaccine. Only in-frame clones appear in the TCRdb table, and some are missing; sequencing was by immunoSEQ multiplex PCR. This sample has about 160,000 clones, with around nine tenths found just once. Sequences were derived from peripheral blood, sampled on day 0 of AZD1222 vaccination. The source of these receptors is an adult in good health.

Here the CDR3 reads CASSFAPGETQYF. The CDR3 nucleotides are TGTGCCAGCAGCTTCGCCCCGGGGGAGACCCAGTACTTC. The chain joins TRBV5-6 to TRBJ2-5; a possible D gene is TRBD2 (5 bases). Per germline, CDR1 SGHDT and CDR2 YYEEEE. The CDR3 consists of 13 residues. The V and J ends lost 2 bases and 5 bases respectively, with 10 bases between them.

The chain uses TRBV6-2 or TRBV6-3 and TRBJ2-1; possibly TRBD1 for D (5 bases). The CDR3 is 12 residues long. V was trimmed by 0 bases and J by 14 bases, leaving 11 bases between them. In germline, CDR1 is MNHEY, CDR2 SVGEGT. CDR3 DNA sequence: TGTGCCAGCAGTTACTCAGGGGATTGGGAGTTCTTC. It is translated as CASSYSGDWEFF.

This clone was picked up a small number of times. The gene calls are TRBV27 and TRBJ2-7; 9 bases fit TRBD1. This CDR3 has 15 residues. The ends lost 5 bases at V and 2 bases at J; junction bases unmatched: 7. Germline V CDR1 and CDR2: MNHEY, SMNVEV (reference sequence). The CDR3 region is CASSPTGQGTYEQYF. CDR3 in DNA: TGTGCCAGCAGTCCCACGGGACAGGGAACCTACGAGCAGTACTTC.

This chain links TRBV15 with TRBJ1-4; D not certain. The length of the CDR3 is 14 residues. Trimming removed 1 base from V and 0 bases from J, with 3 bases in between. The germline V gene encodes CDR1 LNHNV and CDR2 YYDKDF (reference sequence). The CDR3 region has the DNA TGTGCCACCAGCAGAGGTTCAACTAATGAAAAACTGTTTTTT. Its translation: CATSRGSTNEKLFF.

The CDR3 DNA sequence: TGTGCCAGCAGCTTATCCGGCTTCTATGGCTACACCTTC. It is translated as CASSLSGFYGYTF. This sequence joins TRBV7-2 and TRBJ1-2, with D unclear. CDR1 and CDR2 from the germline V gene are SGHTA and FQGNSA. Trimming shortened V by 2 bases and J by 4 bases, and 8 bases separated the two germline ends. The CDR3 contains 13 residues.

The V call is TRBV12-3 or TRBV12-4, the J call TRBJ1-1; perhaps TRBD1 as D (5 bases). The CDR3 extends over 13 amino acids. Trimming left V 1 base short and J 2 bases short, with 5 bases between. The CDR3 sequence is CASSLGDNTEAFF. CDR3 sequence (DNA): TGTGCCAGCAGTTTAGGGGACAACACTGAAGCTTTCTTT.

The J gene is TRBJ2-5, the V gene TRBV30; TRBD2 agrees at 7 bases. The CDR3 spans 14 residues. The V gene's germline CDR1 is GTSNPN and CDR2 SVGIG (reference sequence). With V trimmed by 1 base and J by 5 bases, 7 bases remained unmatched. Here the CDR3 reads CAWSAGEGYETQYF. The CDR3 nucleotides read TGTGCCTGGAGTGCCGGGGAGGGGTACGAGACCCAGTACTTC.

The gene calls are TRBV28 and TRBJ1-1; TRBD1 matches at 9 bases. The CDR3 contains 15 residues. Germline CDR1 and CDR2: MDHEN and SYDVKM. With V trimmed by 5 bases and J by 1 base, 5 bases remained unmatched. The CDR3 reads CASSLTTGGNTEAFF. CDR3 DNA: TGTGCCAGCAGTCTGACGACAGGGGGGAACACTGAAGCTTTCTTT.

The chain employs TRBV13 and TRBJ1-1; 7 bases are shared with TRBD1. CDR1 is PRHDT, CDR2 FYEKMQ, per germline (reference sequence). J was trimmed by 4 bases and V by 2 bases; bases with no gene match: 7. CDR3 length equals 15 residues. The chain's CDR3 is CASSLRGRGTTEAFF. CDR3 nucleotides: TGTGCCAGCAGCTTAAGAGGCAGGGGGACCACTGAAGCTTTCTTT.

This sequence joins TRBV29-1 and TRBJ2-3, with a possible D match to TRBD2 (5 bases). Germline loops: CDR1 SQVTM, CDR2 ANQGSEA. Trimming took off 4 bases at V and 0 bases at J, with 8 bases between the two ends. The CDR3 is 13 amino acids. The CDR3 here is CSVVGSSTDTQYF. CDR3 sequence (DNA): TGCAGCGTTGTGGGGAGTAGCACAGATACGCAGTATTTT.

This clone occurred a few times. The V gene is TRBV28, the J gene TRBJ1-1, with 7 nucleotides matching TRBD1. CDR3 length equals 12 residues. V dropped 10 bases and J dropped 4; count of bases not matched to a gene: 6. Germline V gene data show CDR1 as MDHEN and CDR2 as SYDVKM. As DNA, the CDR3 is TGTGCCACCAAGACAGGGTCCACTGAAGCTTTCTTT. Translated: CATKTGSTEAFF. The complete variable domain, with remaining parts taken from reference TRBV28 and TRBJ1-1, reads DVKVTQSSRYLVKRTGEKVFLECVQDMDHENMFWYRQDPGLGLRLIYFSYDVKMKEKGDIPEGYSVSREKKERFSLILESASTNQTSMYLCATKTGSTEAFFGQGTRLTVV.

As DNA, the CDR3 is TGTGCCACCAGAGGTCGAAGACAGGGGAACTCCTACGAGCAGTACTTC. Its protein product is CATRGRRQGNSYEQYF. This chain uses TRBV24-1 with TRBJ2-7, with TRBD1 matching 8 bases. Germline assignment: CDR1 KGHDR and CDR2 SFDVKD. Trimming removed 7 bases from V and 0 bases from J; junction bases left unmatched: 10. The CDR3 has 16 amino acids.

This chain links TRBV7-2 with TRBJ1-1, with unresolved D. Germline CDR1 is SGHTA and CDR2 is FQGNSA. V lost 1 base and J lost 0, with 6 bases in between. This CDR3 is built from 14 residues. CDR3 in amino acids: CASSLGAMNTEAFF. DNA for the CDR3: TGTGCCAGCAGCTTAGGGGCCATGAACACTGAAGCTTTCTTT.

The chain combines TRBV6-4 with TRBJ1-6; tentatively, D is TRBD1 (5 bases). The germline V gene has CDR1 MRHNA and CDR2 SNTAGT. Trimming left V 0 bases short and J 6 bases short, with 21 bases between. This CDR3 spans 19 amino acids. The CDR3 DNA reads TGTGCCAGCAGTGACTCGAGGGGTGCGGCCCTAAGGTGTAATTCACCCCTCCACTTT. This encodes CASSDSRGAALRCNSPLHF.

The chain couples TRBV27 to TRBJ1-1; tentative D call: TRBD1 (6 bases). CDR1 and CDR2 (germline): MNHEY, SMNVEV (reference sequence). The CDR3 is 15 residues long. Trimming stripped 3 bases from V and 5 bases from J, with 16 bases between. CDR3 in DNA: TGTGCCAGCAGTTTCGGAGGGGGGCGCATGACTGAAGCTTTCTTT. Protein: CASSFGGGRMTEAFF.

The rearrangement joins TRBV2 to TRBJ1-5; TRBD1 might be the D (6 bases). Trimming pared 0 bases from V and 3 bases from J, leaving 15 bases between. Germline lookup yields CDR1 SNHLY and CDR2 FYNNEI. The CDR3 has 17 amino acids. CDR3 in DNA: TGTGCCAGCAGTGAAGCCGAGGGAGGGGGTTACAATCAGCCCCAGCATTTT. Protein product: CASSEAEGGGYNQPQHF. The full variable domain, in which reference TRBV2 and TRBJ1-5 provide the parts outside the CDR3, is EPEVTQTPSHQVTQMGQEVILRCVPISNHLYFYWYRQILGQKVEFLVSFYNNEISEKSEIFDDQFSVERPDGSNFTLKIRSTKLEDSAMYFCASSEAEGGGYNQPQHFGDGTRLSIL.

The rearrangement joins TRBV6-2 or TRBV6-3 to TRBJ1-5; D unclear. Trimming stripped 6 bases from V and 6 bases from J, with 18 bases between. Germline V CDR1 and CDR2: MNHEY, SVGEGT. CDR3 size: 15 residues. The CDR3 here is CASSPPVVIGQPQHF. CDR3 nucleotides: TGTGCCAGCAGCCCACCTGTGGTTATTGGTCAGCCCCAGCATTTT.

The chain is built from TRBV9 and TRBJ2-1; TRBD2 might be the D (6 bases). Trimming took 0 bases from V and 8 from J, leaving 12 bases between them. Looked up from germline, CDR1 is SGDLS and CDR2 is YYNGEE. There are 14 residues in the CDR3. Written as DNA, the CDR3 is TGTGCCAGCAGCGTAGCCCCGGGAGTGGATGAGCAGTTCTTC. Protein: CASSVAPGVDEQFF.